This T cell receptor (beta chain) originates from a study of blood T cell repertoires in COVID-19. Study in general: Sources were T cells, B-cell-depleted T cells, or PBMCs; the material itself was cDNA or gDNA.

Trimming removed 0 bases at V and 4 bases at J, with 6 bases between. The CDR3 covers 13 residues. Germline V gene data show CDR1 as LGHDT and CDR2 as YNNKEL (reference sequence). Authors' analysis steps: Amplification with reference gene primers provided the estimates of nucleated cell counts. TCRdb's copy holds only in-frame clones and misses some; the assay was immunoSEQ multiplex PCR. That table is the source of V, J and clone size, and D and trimming were worked out from the DNA. Of 400,000 or so clones listed, 85% to 90% are singletons. The source of this sequence is a human donor in a cohort sampled during active COVID-19. Sequencing was performed on peripheral blood. This chain joins TRBV3-1 (or the pseudogene TRBV3-2) and TRBJ2-5, with D perhaps TRBD2 (6 bases). The CDR3 nucleotides are TGTGCCAGCAGCCAAGAGGGAGGAGAGACCCAGTACTTC. Its protein product is CASSQEGGETQYF.